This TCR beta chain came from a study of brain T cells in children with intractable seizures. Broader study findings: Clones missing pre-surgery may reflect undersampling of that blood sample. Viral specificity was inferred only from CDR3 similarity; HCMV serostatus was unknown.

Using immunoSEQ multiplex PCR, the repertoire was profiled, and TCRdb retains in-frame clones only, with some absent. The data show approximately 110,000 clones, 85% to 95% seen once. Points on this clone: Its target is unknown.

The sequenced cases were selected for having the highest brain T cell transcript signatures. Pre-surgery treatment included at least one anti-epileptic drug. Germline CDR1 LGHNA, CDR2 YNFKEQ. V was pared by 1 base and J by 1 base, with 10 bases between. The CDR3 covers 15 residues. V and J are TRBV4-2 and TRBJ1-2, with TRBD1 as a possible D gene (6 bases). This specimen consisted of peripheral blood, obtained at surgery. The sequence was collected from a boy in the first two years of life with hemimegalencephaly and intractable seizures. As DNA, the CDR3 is TGTGCCAGCAGCCAAGGCCGGGACATTAACTATGGCTACACCTTC. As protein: CASSQGRDINYGYTF.